Listed below are T cell receptor beta chains from one sample, sequenced in a study of blood T cell repertoires in COVID-19. Produced via immunoSEQ multiplex PCR; TCRdb's table is partial and in-frame only. The sample holds some 140,000 clones, around 83% seen once. Material for sequencing was peripheral blood. Source of these receptors: a woman aged 55 to 70 with acute or convalescent COVID-19. Both conserved end residues are part of each CDR3. A D gene is named only where the DNA matches it firmly. Rows give clone size only sometimes, using once, few, many, or a class for an expanded clone.

v_gene	abundance	d_gene	j_gene	CDR3aa	CDR3nt
TRBV6-5	.	.	TRBJ1-4	CASSYSSSGLEKLFF	TGTGCCAGCAGTTACTCGTCTTCAGGGTTAGAAAAACTGTTTTTT
TRBV5-1	once	TRBD1	TRBJ1-2	CASSSLPEGALPYTF	TGCGCCAGCAGCTCGCTTCCAGAGGGGGCGCTTCCCTACACCTTC
TRBV9	.	.	TRBJ1-4	CASSVQGAGEKLFF	TGTGCCAGCAGCGTACAAGGGGCAGGGGAAAAACTGTTTTTT
TRBV7-2	.	.	TRBJ2-5	CASRGGGGGSGETQYF	TGTGCCAGCAGGGGTGGTGGCGGGGGCAGTGGAGAGACCCAGTACTTC
TRBV6-1	.	.	TRBJ2-2	CASSGETGNVNTGELFF	TGTGCCAGCAGTGGAGAAACAGGGAATGTGAACACCGGGGAGCTGTTTTTT
TRBV7-9	.	TRBD1	TRBJ2-2	CATRTGYTGELFF	TGTGCCACTCGGACAGGGTACACCGGGGAGCTGTTTTTT
TRBV19	.	.	TRBJ1-2	CASSNTVFYGYTF	TGTGCCAGTAGTAACACAGTGTTCTATGGCTACACCTTC
TRBV3-1/TRBV3-2	.	.	TRBJ2-7	CASSQDRYLLGEQYF	TGTGCCAGCAGCCAAGATAGGTACCTCCTAGGCGAGCAGTACTTC
TRBV10-3	many	.	TRBJ1-1	CAISAGVNTEAFF	TGTGCCATCAGTGCTGGAGTGAACACTGAAGCTTTCTTT
TRBV7-9	few	TRBD1	TRBJ2-3	CASSLEGTGNTQYF	TGTGCCAGCAGCTTAGAGGGGACAGGGAATACGCAGTATTTT
TRBV7-9	.	TRBD1	TRBJ1-2	CASSQTGGGYTF	TGTGCCAGCAGCCAGACAGGGGGAGGCTACACCTTC
TRBV20-1	.	TRBD2	TRBJ2-3	CSASLSRGALPDTQYF	TGCAGTGCTAGTCTTTCGCGGGGGGCCCTCCCAGATACGCAGTATTTT
TRBV5-1	.	.	TRBJ1-1	CASSLMGQGRTEAFF	TGCGCCAGCAGCTTGATGGGCCAGGGGAGAACTGAAGCTTTCTTT
TRBV19	few	.	TRBJ2-7	CATRPTGGRYEQYF	TGTGCCACCCGACCTACGGGGGGCAGGTACGAGCAGTACTTC
TRBV19	.	.	TRBJ2-2	CASQGGALTGELFF	TGTGCCAGTCAGGGGGGCGCGCTCACCGGGGAGCTGTTTTTT
TRBV5-4	.	TRBD1	TRBJ1-2	CASSPLQGAHYGYTF	TGTGCCAGCAGCCCGCTACAGGGGGCGCACTATGGCTACACCTTC
TRBV9	.	.	TRBJ2-3	CASSVESWDTQYF	TGTGCCAGCAGCGTTGAAAGCTGGGATACGCAGTATTTT
TRBV5-1	.	.	TRBJ2-1	CASSSRRGNEQFF	TGCGCCAGCAGCTCGCGACGGGGCAATGAGCAGTTCTTC
TRBV6-5	.	.	TRBJ1-6	CASSADTPYNSPLHF	TGTGCCAGTTCAGCGGATACCCCATATAATTCACCCCTCCACTTT
TRBV28	.	.	TRBJ1-2	CASTVGANYGYTF	TGTGCCAGCACTGTGGGAGCTAACTATGGCTACACCTTC
TRBV12-3/TRBV12-4	many	.	TRBJ2-7	CASSTLTGHEQYF	TGTGCCAGCAGTACTCTGACAGGCCACGAGCAGTACTTC
TRBV9	.	.	TRBJ2-2	CASSVGAGITGELFF	TGTGCCAGCAGCGTAGGGGCAGGAATCACCGGGGAGCTGTTTTTT
TRBV5-3	.	TRBD1	TRBJ1-2	CARSSRQGNGYTF	TGTGCCAGAAGCTCCCGACAGGGGAATGGCTACACCTTC
TRBV9	few	.	TRBJ2-6	CASSAVQAGANVLTF	TGTGCCAGCAGCGCAGTTCAGGCTGGGGCCAACGTCCTGACTTTC
TRBV28	.	.	TRBJ2-1	CASSWTGWGDEQFF	TGTGCCAGCAGTTGGACAGGTTGGGGGGATGAGCAGTTCTTC
TRBV19	.	.	TRBJ2-2	CASSNTWRRTTGELFF	TGTGCCAGTAGTAACACCTGGCGGCGAACGACCGGGGAGCTGTTTTTT
TRBV11-2	.	.	TRBJ1-2	CASSLGGVGYTF	TGTGCCAGCAGCTTAGGGGGGGTTGGCTACACCTTC
TRBV6-5	.	TRBD1	TRBJ1-2	CASRPADRDAGYTF	TGTGCCAGCAGACCTGCCGACAGGGATGCTGGCTACACCTTC
TRBV19	.	TRBD2	TRBJ2-3	CASSNLAGRDTQYF	TGTGCCAGTAGTAATCTAGCGGGGCGAGATACGCAGTATTTT
TRBV6-6	.	.	TRBJ1-1	CASAEPDTEAFF	TGTGCCAGCGCGGAACCTGACACTGAAGCTTTCTTT
TRBV9	.	TRBD2	TRBJ2-2	CASSADGRGTGELFF	TGTGCCAGCAGCGCGGACGGGAGGGGCACCGGGGAGCTGTTTTTT
TRBV5-1	few	TRBD1	TRBJ1-1	CASSRRTGQGEGEAFF	TGCGCCAGCAGCCGCCGAACCGGACAGGGAGAAGGAGAAGCTTTCTTT
TRBV30	.	TRBD1	TRBJ1-1	CAWTRKGTGHWTEAFF	TGTGCCTGGACCAGAAAAGGGACAGGCCATTGGACTGAAGCTTTCTTT
TRBV5-6	.	TRBD1	TRBJ1-2	CASSHDRVNYGYTF	TGTGCCAGCAGCCATGACAGGGTTAACTATGGCTACACCTTC
TRBV12-3/TRBV12-4	.	.	TRBJ1-5	CASRLSIQPQHF	TGTGCCAGCAGGCTAAGCATTCAGCCCCAGCATTTT
TRBV7-8	.	.	TRBJ1-1	CASSSGGGVAFF	TGTGCCAGCAGTTCCGGAGGAGGGGTGGCTTTCTTT
TRBV5-8	.	TRBD1	TRBJ1-2	CASSFPRDRAFYSYGYTF	TGTGCCAGCAGCTTCCCCCGGGACAGGGCGTTTTATTCCTATGGCTACACCTTC
TRBV7-9	.	TRBD1	TRBJ1-2	CASSTPDRGVYGYTF	TGTGCCAGCAGCACCCCCGACAGGGGGGTCTATGGCTACACCTTC
TRBV5-1	.	TRBD1	TRBJ2-5	CASSPTGQGSETQYF	TGCGCCAGCAGCCCTACAGGACAGGGTTCGGAGACCCAGTACTTC
TRBV28	.	.	TRBJ1-4	CASSSARLFF	TGTGCCAGCAGTTCGGCTAGACTGTTTTTT
TRBV7-2	.	.	TRBJ2-1	CASSPPRNHRNEQFF	TGTGCCAGCAGCCCCCCCAGGAACCACCGCAATGAGCAGTTCTTC
TRBV20-1	.	.	TRBJ1-1	CSAEGTRAFF	TGCAGTGCTGAGGGCACTCGAGCTTTCTTT
TRBV9	.	TRBD1	TRBJ1-6	CASSRGTGVSPLHF	TGTGCCTCCTCGAGGGGGACAGGGGTTTCACCCCTCCACTTT
TRBV7-9	.	.	TRBJ1-1	CASSLGTGWDTEAFF	TGTGCCAGCAGCTTAGGCACAGGGTGGGACACTGAAGCTTTCTTT
TRBV6-1	.	.	TRBJ1-5	CASSEVDRLPNQPQHF	TGTGCCAGCAGTGAAGTTGACAGGCTACCAAATCAGCCCCAGCATTTT
TRBV7-9	few	.	TRBJ1-5	CASSGPGTPYNQPQHF	TGTGCCAGCAGCGGACCCGGGACACCCTACAATCAGCCCCAGCATTTT
TRBV18	.	.	TRBJ1-1	CASSPPGRGNTEAFF	TGTGCCAGCTCACCACCGGGCAGGGGCAACACTGAAGCTTTCTTT
TRBV11-2	.	TRBD1	TRBJ2-7	CASSYHGTALSYEQYF	TGTGCCAGCAGCTATCATGGGACAGCTCTCTCCTACGAGCAGTACTTC
TRBV20-1	.	.	TRBJ1-1	CSAIDRNTEAFF	TGCAGTGCTATTGACAGAAACACTGAAGCTTTCTTT
TRBV27	.	.	TRBJ2-3	CASSPHLRGTQYF	TGTGCCAGCAGTCCGCACCTGCGGGGTACGCAGTATTTT
TRBV12-3/TRBV12-4	.	.	TRBJ2-1	CASSLVGAVSFF	TGTGCCAGCAGTTTGGTTGGGGCAGTTTCGTTCTTC
TRBV10-1	few	TRBD1	TRBJ1-1	CASRLQGLNTEAFF	TGCGCCAGCAGATTACAGGGGCTCAACACTGAAGCTTTCTTT